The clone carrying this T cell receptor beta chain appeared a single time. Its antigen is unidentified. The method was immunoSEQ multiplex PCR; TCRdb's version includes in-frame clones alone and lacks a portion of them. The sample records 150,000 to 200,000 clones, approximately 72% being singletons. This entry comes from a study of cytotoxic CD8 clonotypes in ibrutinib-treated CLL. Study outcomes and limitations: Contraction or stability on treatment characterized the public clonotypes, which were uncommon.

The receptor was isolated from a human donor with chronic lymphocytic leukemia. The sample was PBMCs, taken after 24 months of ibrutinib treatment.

CDR3 coding DNA: TGCGCCAGCAGCCAAATCCGGGACCACTCCTACGAGCAGTACTTC. Translated, it gives CASSQIRDHSYEQYF. The chain has TRBV4-3 and TRBJ2-7, with D tentatively TRBD1 or TRBD2 (5 bases each). This CDR3 contains 15 residues. The germline V and J ends were trimmed by 2 bases and 0 bases, with 11 bases remaining between them. Germline CDR1 reads LGHNA; CDR2 reads YSLEER.